These T cell receptor beta chains were read from a single sample in a study of cytomegalovirus exposure and HLA in healthy donors. The repertoire was sequenced with immunoSEQ multiplex PCR; TCRdb's copy has only in-frame clones and lacks some. The sample holds some 140,000 clones; 79% are singletons and the top ten take more than 0.95%. Sequencing used PBMCs. These receptors were collected from a man between 18 and 35 years old in good health and CMV-seronegative. Both conserved end residues are part of each CDR3. The order of the fields is D gene, clone size, J gene, V gene, CDR3 DNA, CDR3 protein. A D gene is named only where the DNA matches it firmly. Clone size, where shown, is once, few, many, or a class for clones that have expanded.

NA	NA	TRBJ1-2	TRBV7-9	TGTGCCAGCAGCATAGAGGCAGGGAGGAACTATGGCTACACCTTC	CASSIEAGRNYGYTF
NA	NA	TRBJ2-6	TRBV30	TGTGCCTGGAGTGGAGGCGCTGGGGCCAACGTCCTGACTTTC	CAWSGGAGANVLTF
NA	NA	TRBJ2-6	TRBV27	TGTGCCAGCAGTTTGACAGTGGCTGGGGCCAACGTCCTGACTTTC	CASSLTVAGANVLTF
NA	NA	TRBJ1-1	TRBV5-4	TGTGCCAGCACCAGGGGAGGGCTGCGAGAAGAAGCTTTCTTT	CASTRGGLREEAFF
TRBD1	NA	TRBJ2-7	TRBV4-1	TGCGCCAGCAGCCACCCGGGACAGGGGGGAGGCGAGCAGTACTTC	CASSHPGQGGGEQYF
NA	few	TRBJ1-1	TRBV4-2	TGTGCCAGCAGAAATACAATTGAAGCTTTCTTT	CASRNTIEAFF
NA	NA	TRBJ1-6	TRBV2	TGTGCCAGCAGTGAAGAGACCGCGGACATGAATTCACCCCTCCACTTT	CASSEETADMNSPLHF
NA	NA	TRBJ2-7	TRBV7-9	TGTGCCAGCAGCCCCGAATCCGAGCAGTACTTC	CASSPESEQYF
TRBD1	few	TRBJ1-2	TRBV13	TGTGCCAGCAGCATGGGACAGGGCTATGGCTACACCTTC	CASSMGQGYGYTF
TRBD1	NA	TRBJ2-7	TRBV6-6	TGTGCCAGCAGTCCACGGGACAGGTTCGACGAGCAGTGCTTC	CASSPRDRFDEQCF
NA	NA	TRBJ1-3	TRBV5-6	TGTGCCAGCAGCCCCGCATGGAGGTCGCTAGGAAACACCATATATTTT	CASSPAWRSLGNTIYF